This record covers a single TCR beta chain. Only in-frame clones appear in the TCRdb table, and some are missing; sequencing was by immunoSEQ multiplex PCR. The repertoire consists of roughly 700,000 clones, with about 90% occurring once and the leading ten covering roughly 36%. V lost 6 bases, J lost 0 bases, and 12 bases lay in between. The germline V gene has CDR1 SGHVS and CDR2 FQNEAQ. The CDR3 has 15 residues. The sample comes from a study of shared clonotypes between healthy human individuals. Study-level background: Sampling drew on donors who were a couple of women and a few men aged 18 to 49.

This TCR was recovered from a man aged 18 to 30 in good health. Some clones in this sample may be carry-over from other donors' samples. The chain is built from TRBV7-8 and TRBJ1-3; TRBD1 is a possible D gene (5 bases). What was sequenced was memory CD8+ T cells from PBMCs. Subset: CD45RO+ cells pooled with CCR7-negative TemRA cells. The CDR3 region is CASRGGITSGNTIYF. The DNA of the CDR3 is TGTGCCAGCAGGGGGGGGATAACCTCTGGAAACACCATATATTTT.